Listed below are T cell receptor beta chains from one sample, sequenced in a study of blood T cell repertoires in COVID-19. Using immunoSEQ multiplex PCR, the repertoire was profiled, and TCRdb retains in-frame clones only, with some absent. In the table there are around 140,000 clones, 60% to 80% of which are singletons. What was sequenced was PBMCs or T cells enriched from blood (not recorded which). These receptor sequences come from a woman between 45 and 60 years old who had recovered from COVID-19. Each CDR3 is given with its conserved first and last residue. Fields, in order: V gene, J gene, CDR3 length, clone size, D gene, CDR3 protein, CDR3 DNA. The D gene is left open where the match is weak. Only some rows state a clone size, as once, few, many or a class for expanded clones.

TRBV18,TRBJ1-4,15,.,.,CASSPRGTANEKLFF,TGTGCCAGCTCACCGCGGGGAACGGCTAATGAAAAACTGTTTTTT
TRBV6-1,TRBJ2-5,13,.,.,CASSEGPGETQYF,TGTGCCAGCAGTGAGGGCCCGGGGGAGACCCAGTACTTC
TRBV3-1/TRBV3-2,TRBJ2-3,15,.,.,CASSQVGGGTDTQYF,TGTGCCAGCAGCCAAGTGGGCGGGGGCACAGATACGCAGTATTTT
TRBV24-1,TRBJ2-1,16,.,TRBD2,CATSDLAGALSDEQFF,TGTGCCACCAGTGATTTAGCGGGAGCTCTCTCGGATGAGCAGTTCTTC
TRBV18,TRBJ1-2,15,many,.,CASSPPQVPSYGYTF,TGTGCCAGCTCACCGCCACAGGTGCCTAGCTATGGCTACACCTTC
TRBV28,TRBJ2-1,13,.,.,CASNPGVEDEQFF,TGTGCCAGCAACCCAGGGGTGGAGGATGAGCAGTTCTTC
TRBV7-8,TRBJ1-1,17,.,.,CASSLPAQVTWNTEAFF,TGTGCCAGCAGCCTTCCGGCACAGGTGACCTGGAACACTGAAGCTTTCTTT
TRBV5-6,TRBJ2-2,15,.,.,CASSLFRGTTGELFF,TGTGCCAGCAGCTTGTTTAGGGGGACCACCGGGGAGCTGTTTTTT
TRBV28,TRBJ2-1,16,.,TRBD2,CASRVTSGGASNEQFF,TGTGCCAGCAGGGTTACTAGCGGGGGGGCCAGTAATGAGCAGTTCTTC
TRBV3-1/TRBV3-2,TRBJ1-4,15,.,.,CASSQQGSTNEKLFF,TGTGCCAGCAGCCAACAGGGATCCACGAATGAAAAACTGTTTTTT
TRBV5-6,TRBJ1-3,15,few,TRBD1,CASSTGVTSGNTIYF,TGTGCCAGCAGCACAGGGGTTACCTCTGGAAACACCATATATTTT
TRBV4-2,TRBJ2-7,14,.,TRBD2,CASSPGGGVLEQYF,TGTGCCAGTTCTCCGGGAGGGGGGGTTTTAGAGCAGTACTTC
TRBV5-1,TRBJ2-7,15,few,.,CASSWRGGAGGEQYF,TGCGCCAGCAGTTGGCGTGGGGGGGCTGGAGGCGAGCAGTACTTC
TRBV5-1,TRBJ2-3,14,.,.,CASSLDGGGDTQYF,TGCGCCAGCAGCTTGGACGGAGGAGGAGATACGCAGTATTTT
TRBV12-3/TRBV12-4,TRBJ2-1,12,.,.,CASSYRGNEQFF,TGTGCCAGCAGTTATAGGGGCAATGAGCAGTTCTTC
TRBV19,TRBJ1-2,15,.,.,CASSMPGTDNYGYTF,TGTGCCAGTAGTATGCCAGGGACTGACAACTATGGCTACACCTTC
TRBV5-1,TRBJ1-1,14,.,.,CASSRDSPGTEAFF,TGCGCCAGCAGCAGAGACAGCCCGGGCACTGAAGCTTTCTTT
TRBV12-3/TRBV12-4,TRBJ2-5,12,.,.,CASSLSFETQYF,TGTGCCAGCAGTCTATCCTTCGAGACCCAGTACTTC
TRBV7-7,TRBJ2-2,15,.,TRBD1,CASSLRTGGTGELFF,TGTGCTAGCAGCTTACGGACAGGGGGGACCGGGGAGCTGTTTTTT
TRBV7-6,TRBJ2-1,15,.,.,CASSRQESSYNEQFF,TGTGCCAGCAGCCGTCAGGAAAGCTCCTACAATGAGCAGTTCTTC
TRBV5-4,TRBJ1-5,16,.,.,CASSFGPDYSNQPQHF,TGTGCCAGCAGCTTTGGACCCGACTATAGCAATCAGCCCCAGCATTTT
TRBV18,TRBJ2-7,17,.,TRBD1,CASSPGGRDRPAYEQYF,TGTGCCAGCTCACCAGGGGGTAGGGACAGACCCGCCTACGAGCAGTACTTC
TRBV7-8,TRBJ1-1,17,.,TRBD1,CASSWETGQGDNTEAFF,TGTGCCAGCAGCTGGGAGACGGGACAGGGGGATAACACTGAAGCTTTCTTT
TRBV6-5,TRBJ2-2,13,.,.,CASRQENTGELFF,TGTGCCAGCAGGCAGGAGAACACCGGGGAGCTGTTTTTT
TRBV28,TRBJ2-4,17,.,TRBD2,CASSPLLAGVTKNIQYF,TGTGCCAGCAGTCCGCTCCTAGCGGGAGTAACCAAAAACATTCAGTACTTC
TRBV2,TRBJ2-1,16,.,.,CASSEWGGSSYNEQFF,TGTGCCAGCAGTGAATGGGGGGGCTCCTCCTACAATGAGCAGTTCTTC
TRBV5-4,TRBJ2-5,15,.,.,CASSVDGGLQETQYF,TGTGCCAGCAGCGTCGATGGAGGCCTCCAAGAGACCCAGTACTTC
TRBV3-1/TRBV3-2,TRBJ1-2,15,.,.,CASSQSGHFNYGYTF,TGTGCCAGCAGCCAGTCGGGACATTTTAACTATGGCTACACCTTC
TRBV19,TRBJ1-1,12,.,.,CASGGWNTEAFF,TGTGCCAGTGGGGGCTGGAACACTGAAGCTTTCTTT
TRBV19,TRBJ2-6,15,.,.,CASSSGYSGANVLTF,TGTGCCAGTAGTTCCGGGTACTCTGGGGCCAACGTCCTGACTTTC
TRBV6-4,TRBJ2-3,17,.,TRBD2,CASSDTVAGGGTDTQYF,TGTGCCAGCAGTGACACGGTAGCGGGGGGCGGAACAGATACGCAGTATTTT
TRBV5-1,TRBJ2-6,16,few,.,CASSLGQPSGANVLTF,TGCGCCAGCAGCTTGGGACAGCCTTCTGGGGCCAACGTCCTGACTTTC
TRBV30,TRBJ2-3,13,.,.,CAWTGSPADTQYF,TGTGCCTGGACAGGGTCGCCCGCAGATACGCAGTATTTT
TRBV28,TRBJ1-5,13,.,.,CASGWDSNQPQHF,TGTGCCAGTGGTTGGGACTCCAATCAGCCCCAGCATTTT
TRBV24-1,TRBJ2-7,14,.,.,CATSDPWSSYEQYF,TGTGCCACCAGTGATCCGTGGAGCTCCTACGAGCAGTACTTC
TRBV11-2,TRBJ1-2,16,.,TRBD1,CASSPPPGQPFYGYTF,TGTGCCAGCAGCCCTCCACCGGGACAGCCATTTTATGGCTACACCTTC
TRBV5-1,TRBJ2-7,14,once,.,CASSSGLESYEQYF,TGCGCCAGCAGCTCGGGACTGGAGTCCTACGAGCAGTACTTC
TRBV5-1,TRBJ2-2,15,.,TRBD2,CASSFSGRGTGELFF,TGCGCCAGCAGCTTTAGCGGGAGAGGGACCGGGGAGCTGTTTTTT
TRBV11-3,TRBJ2-2,16,once,.,CASSLDLRGGTGELFF,TGTGCCAGCAGCTTAGATCTAAGAGGGGGCACCGGGGAGCTGTTTTTT
TRBV5-1,TRBJ2-2,14,.,TRBD1,CASSPRGRTGELFF,TGCGCCAGCAGCCCCAGGGGGCGCACCGGGGAGCTGTTTTTT
TRBV7-3,TRBJ2-2,16,.,TRBD1,CASSSTGTGNTGELFF,TGTGCCAGCAGCTCGACCGGGACAGGGAACACCGGGGAGCTGTTTTTT
TRBV2,TRBJ1-2,15,.,.,CASSELQGKSYGYTF,TGTGCCAGCAGTGAACTACAGGGAAAGAGCTATGGCTACACCTTC
TRBV24-1,TRBJ2-1,17,.,TRBD2,CATSDPGLAGVYNEQFF,TGTGCCACCAGTGACCCGGGACTAGCGGGAGTATACAATGAGCAGTTCTTC
TRBV9,TRBJ1-5,15,.,TRBD1,CASSFGTGEGQPQHF,TGTGCCAGCAGCTTCGGGACAGGGGAGGGTCAGCCCCAGCATTTT
TRBV15,TRBJ1-4,17,.,.,CATSRATTGLANEKLFF,TGTGCCACCAGCAGAGCTACAACAGGGTTGGCTAATGAAAAACTGTTTTTT
TRBV5-4,TRBJ2-7,15,.,TRBD2,CASSVSGGRSYEQYF,TGTGCCAGCAGCGTGAGCGGGGGCCGTTCCTACGAGCAGTACTTC
TRBV6-1,TRBJ2-5,16,.,TRBD2,CASSERIAGGSETQYF,TGTGCCAGCAGTGAAAGAATAGCGGGGGGCTCCGAGACCCAGTACTTC
TRBV27,TRBJ2-3,14,.,TRBD2,CASSFREGTDTQYF,TGTGCCAGCAGTTTCCGGGAGGGCACAGATACGCAGTATTTT
TRBV19,TRBJ2-1,15,.,.,CASSAPGSSYNEQFF,TGTGCCAGTAGTGCACCGGGGTCTTCCTACAATGAGCAGTTCTTC
TRBV5-1,TRBJ2-3,15,.,.,CASSLVLQVTDTQYF,TGCGCCAGCAGCTTAGTGCTACAGGTCACAGATACGCAGTATTTT
TRBV5-1,TRBJ1-1,15,.,.,CASSLAPGSNTEAFF,TGCGCCAGCAGCTTGGCCCCGGGGTCGAACACTGAAGCTTTCTTT
TRBV25-1,TRBJ2-7,18,few,TRBD2,CASSTLSGTSGGRYEQYF,TGTGCCAGCAGTACCCTAAGTGGGACTAGCGGGGGGCGCTACGAGCAGTACTTC
TRBV6-5,TRBJ1-2,10,.,.,CASNSGVYTF,TGTGCCAGCAATTCCGGAGTCTACACCTTC